Listed here are 15 T cell receptor beta chains from one sample, sequenced in a study of response to subunit inactivated influenza vaccine (dated by TCRdb to between 2017 and 2018). To prepare the library, RT-PCR was applied. Sequencing relied on an Illumina HiSeq 2500. In-frame beta chains were kept once TCRdb had trimmed the public reads at Q25 with fastp and called clones with MiXCR. Here each entry gathers all rows of one CDR3 protein and keeps the most common genes and DNA. Here the sample has about 650,000 distinct CDR3 sequences; around 13% occur a single time. Of the sample, 7.5% to 9% is held by the ten largest clones. This sample comprised PBMCs from blood, obtained 14 to 15 days before vaccination. The receptors stem from a man aged 45-60 years who received an inactivated influenza vaccine. Donor details come from another sample of the same person, matched by shared clones.

This chain connects TRBV4-3 to TRBJ2-3; 8 nucleotides match TRBD2. The germline V gene encodes CDR1 LGHNA and CDR2 YSLEER. There are 15 residues in the CDR3. V lost 1 base and J lost 4; bases outside the gene matches: 4. CDR3 protein: CASSQAGRASDTQYF. The DNA of the CDR3 is TGCGCCAGCAGCCAAGCCGGGAGGGCCTCAGATACGCAGTATTTT.

This chain connects TRBV4-3 to TRBJ1-2; 9 bases match TRBD1. V was pared by 1 base and J by 7 bases, with 10 bases of the junction left unmatched. Germline assignment: CDR1 LGHNA and CDR2 YSLEER. This CDR3 has 16 amino acids. CDR3 DNA sequence: TGCGCCAGCAGCCAAGGCCCGCGGGACAGGGTTGGTGGCTACACCTTC. Its protein is CASSQGPRDRVGGYTF.

This clonotype has at least ten counts. The J gene is TRBJ1-1, the V gene TRBV12-3 or TRBV12-4, with D perhaps TRBD1 (5 bases). Trimming stripped 6 bases from V and 8 bases from J, with 16 bases between. This CDR3 is built from 13 residues. Here the CDR3 DNA reads TGTGCCAGCAGCCCTGGGGGACTCATGGAAGCTTTCTTT. Amino acid sequence: CASSPGGLMEAFF.

The CDR3 sequence is CSVTRSGVTGELFF. CDR3 bases: TGCAGCGTTACCCGGTCAGGGGTCACCGGGGAGCTGTTTTTT. The chain links TRBV29-1 to TRBJ2-2; a weak D match, TRBD1 (6 bases). V was pared by 5 bases and J by 4 bases, with 14 bases between. CDR3 length: 14 amino acids. Looked up from germline, CDR1 is SQVTM and CDR2 is ANQGSEA.

The gene calls are TRBV5-1 and TRBJ2-7; perhaps TRBD2 as D (5 bases). V was cut by 4 bases and J by 5 bases, with 13 bases left in between. The CDR3 sequence is 13 residues long. Germline-derived CDR1 and CDR2 are SGHRS and YFSETQ. This chain's CDR3 is CASSVARRDEQYF. The CDR3 coding sequence is TGCGCCAGCAGCGTGGCGAGGCGGGACGAGCAGTACTTC.

This clonotype was seen repeatedly, ten times or more. This chain connects TRBV5-1 to TRBJ2-1; 9 bases line up with TRBD2. The CDR3 has 15 residues. J was trimmed by 7 bases and V by 0 bases; bases with no gene match: 5. Germline CDR1 SGHRS, CDR2 YFSETQ. The CDR3 here is CASSLGAGGRNEQFF. Written as DNA, the CDR3 is TGCGCCAGCAGCTTGGGAGCGGGAGGCCGAAATGAGCAGTTCTTC.

Note on this clonotype: Being one base from a much bigger clone, this may be a read error. The chain joins TRBV6-1 to TRBJ2-2; 7 bases match TRBD1. This CDR3 region has 14 residues. CDR1 and CDR2 (germline): MNHNS, SASEGT. J was trimmed by 4 bases and V by 5 bases; bases with no gene match: 4. CDR3 amino acids: CASSRDSFTGELFF. The CDR3 DNA follows: TGTGCCAGCAGTCGGGACAGCTTCACCGGGGAGCTGTTTTTT.

The CDR3 nucleotides are TGTGCCAGCAGCCTCCACCCGGGACTAGCGGTTAGCTCCTACAATGAGCAGTTCTTC. It codes for CASSLHPGLAVSSYNEQFF. This chain joins TRBV11-2 and TRBJ2-1; 11 bases agree with TRBD2. The V segment lost 5 bases and the J segment 0 bases; nucleotides outside the gene matches: 12. The CDR3 contains 19 residues. In germline, CDR1 is SGHAT, CDR2 FQNNGV.

This clonotype was seen only a few times. This rearrangement joins TRBV5-1 to TRBJ2-5; TRBD1 matches at 7 bases. Germline V gene data show CDR1 as SGHRS and CDR2 as YFSETQ. The CDR3 length is 15 residues. The V and J ends lost 4 bases and 2 bases, in that order; junction bases with no gene match: 8. The CDR3 DNA is TGCGCCAGCAGCCCAACGACAGGGCGACAAGAGACCCAGTACTTC. Encoded protein: CASSPTTGRQETQYF.

The chain is built from TRBV5-1 and TRBJ2-1; 10 bases line up with TRBD2. V lost 2 bases and J lost 4; bases outside the gene matches: 3. CDR1 SGHRS and CDR2 YFSETQ come from the germline V gene. The CDR3 loop spans 15 amino acids. The CDR3 spells CASSFQTSGYNEQFF. The CDR3 nucleotides read TGCGCCAGCAGCTTCCAGACTAGCGGGTACAATGAGCAGTTCTTC.

The rearrangement links TRBV5-1 to TRBJ2-2; 14 nucleotides line up with TRBD2. The germline CDR1 and CDR2 sequences are SGHRS and YFSETQ. The junction had 12 bases not matched to a gene; V was cut back by 10 bases and J by 4 bases. The CDR3 is made up of 17 amino acids. Here the CDR3 DNA reads TGCGCCCGCAAACCGACTAGCGGGAGGGCCGGCACCGGGGAGCTGTTTTTT. This sequence encodes CARKPTSGRAGTGELFF.

This clonotype was picked up a small number of times. The chain is built from TRBV28 and TRBJ2-5, with 9 bases aligning to TRBD1. Germline loops: CDR1 MDHEN, CDR2 SYDVKM. Trimming at V came to 5 bases and at J to 1 base, leaving 5 bases not matched to a gene. The CDR3 consists of 15 residues. The CDR3 sequence is CASSPETGGQETQYF. The DNA of the CDR3 is TGTGCCAGCAGTCCAGAGACAGGGGGCCAAGAGACCCAGTACTTC.

The rearrangement uses TRBV30 and TRBJ2-7; TRBD1 matches at 8 bases. CDR1 and CDR2 from the germline V gene are GTSNPN and SVGIG (reference sequence). V dropped 3 bases and J dropped 7; count of bases not matched to a gene: 11. This CDR3 region has 14 residues. CDR3 residues: CAWSAQGVRKEQYF. CDR3 bases: TGTGCCTGGAGCGCACAGGGGGTTCGAAAAGAGCAGTACTTC.

V usage is TRBV5-1 and J usage is TRBJ2-7; 8 positions agree with TRBD2. This CDR3 comprises 16 residues. Per germline, CDR1 SGHRS and CDR2 YFSETQ. V trimming: 4 bases; J trimming: 4 bases; junction bases outside the gene matches: 13. CDR3 sequence reads: CASSKRTLADNYEQYF. DNA for the CDR3: TGCGCCAGCAGCAAACGCACACTAGCGGATAATTACGAGCAGTACTTC.

This clonotype was counted many times. Sequence at one end of the junction differs from germline and may be a read error. The V call is TRBV3-1, the J call TRBJ2-7, with D hard to call. CDR3 length equals 11 residues. Germline V gives CDR1 LGHDT, CDR2 YNNKEL (reference sequence). The CDR3 spells CASSQDYEQYF. The CDR3 DNA reads TGTGCCAGCAGTCAAGACTACGAGCAGTACTTC.